This T cell receptor (beta chain) derives from a study of blood T cell repertoires in COVID-19. Using immunoSEQ multiplex PCR, the repertoire was profiled, and TCRdb retains in-frame clones only, with some absent. The repertoire holds around 300,000 clones, with roughly 90% as singletons. This CDR3 has 14 amino acids. The V segment lost 8 bases and the J segment 2 bases; nucleotides outside the gene matches: 6. Germline CDR1 is MNHEY and CDR2 is SMNVEV (reference sequence). This receptor was identified in a woman between 45 and 60 years old with active or convalescent COVID-19. Sequenced: peripheral blood. The chain combines TRBV27 with TRBJ2-1, with 7 bases matching TRBD2. CDR3: CASEPRGAYNEQFF. The CDR3 DNA reads as TGTGCCAGCGAACCACGGGGGGCCTACAATGAGCAGTTCTTC.